These T cell receptor beta chains were read from a single sample in a study of beta chain features in type 1 diabetes. Measured with immunoSEQ multiplex PCR; TCRdb has only the in-frame clones, and not every one. Of 300,000 to 350,000 clones listed, less than 10% are singletons. Sample: central memory CD4+ T cells from blood. All receptors derive from a woman under 30 in good health. Each CDR3 is given with its conserved first and last residue. The D gene is left open where the match is weak. The size field is filled for only some rows; it gives once, few, many or a size class.

clone size | J gene | V gene | D gene | CDR3 protein | CDR3 DNA
few | TRBJ2-5 | TRBV23-1 | . | CASRPETQYF | TGCGCCAGCAGGCCCGAGACCCAGTACTTC
few | TRBJ1-3 | TRBV15 | . | CATSRDAGAGNTIYF | TGTGCCACCAGCAGAGACGCCGGGGCTGGAAACACCATATATTTT
. | TRBJ2-3 | TRBV19 | . | CASSIGGGGADTQYF | TGTGCCAGTAGTATAGGCGGAGGCGGCGCAGATACGCAGTATTTT
many | TRBJ2-4 | TRBV7-2 | . | CASSPYRAGNIQYF | TGTGCCAGCAGCCCCTACCGGGCAGGGAACATTCAGTACTTC
few | TRBJ2-3 | TRBV5-1 | . | CASSLYPAPSTDTQYF | TGCGCCAGCAGCTTGTATCCAGCGCCTAGCACAGATACGCAGTATTTT
many | TRBJ2-1 | TRBV25-1 | TRBD2 | CASSDPPRGGQFF | TGTGCCAGCAGTGATCCCCCGCGGGGGGGGCAGTTCTTC
. | TRBJ2-7 | TRBV18 | TRBD1 | CASKPGTGGFEQYF | TGTGCCAGCAAGCCCGGGACAGGGGGCTTCGAGCAGTACTTC
many | TRBJ2-1 | TRBV5-4 | . | CASSLEYEEQFF | TGTGCCAGCAGCTTGGAATACGAGGAGCAGTTCTTC
. | TRBJ2-3 | TRBV10-3 | TRBD2 | CASSYSGGRAGNTQYF | TGTGCCAGCAGTTACTCAGGCGGGAGGGCCGGGAATACGCAGTATTTT
few | TRBJ2-7 | TRBV7-2 | . | CASSAGTFYEQYF | TGTGCCAGCAGCGCCGGGACGTTCTACGAGCAGTACTTC
few | TRBJ2-5 | TRBV2 | . | CASIIPGTGETQYF | TGTGCCAGCATTATCCCGGGGACGGGGGAGACCCAGTACTTC
many | TRBJ2-1 | TRBV7-3 | TRBD2 | CASSSSGRGNEQFF | TGTGCCAGCAGCTCTAGCGGGAGAGGCAATGAGCAGTTCTTC
few | TRBJ1-1 | TRBV19 | . | CASSTRGPDSISWNTEAFF | TGTGCCAGTAGTACCCGGGGCCCTGACAGTATCTCGTGGAACACTGAAGCTTTCTTT
few | TRBJ2-3 | TRBV19 | TRBD2 | CASTSGGGGSDTQYF | TGTGCCAGCACGTCTGGCGGGGGAGGGTCAGATACGCAGTATTTT
many | TRBJ1-1 | TRBV4-3 | . | CASSQEINRDHAEAFF | TGCGCCAGCAGCCAAGAGATAAACAGGGACCACGCTGAAGCTTTCTTT
. | TRBJ2-5 | TRBV5-4 | TRBD2 | CASSLEGTSRKETQYF | TGTGCCAGCAGCTTGGAGGGGACTAGCAGAAAAGAGACCCAGTACTTC
many | TRBJ1-2 | TRBV9 | . | CASSVGGQQPSNYGYTF | TGTGCCAGCAGCGTAGGAGGTCAGCAACCTTCTAACTATGGCTACACCTTC
. | TRBJ2-7 | TRBV18 | . | CASSGGRTYEQYF | TGTGCCAGCTCGGGCGGACGAACCTACGAGCAGTACTTC
. | TRBJ2-2 | TRBV6-1 | . | CASSGNTGELFF | TGTGCCAGCAGTGGGAACACCGGGGAGCTGTTTTTT
many | TRBJ2-5 | TRBV4-2 | . | CASSQEPQETQYF | TGTGCCAGCAGCCAAGAACCCCAAGAGACCCAGTACTTC
few | TRBJ2-7 | TRBV5-4 | . | CASSQEVKRAKYEQYF | TGTGCCAGCAGCCAAGAGGTGAAGCGGGCTAAGTACGAGCAGTACTTC
few | TRBJ2-1 | TRBV19 | TRBD1 | CASSPRQGVTTGEQFF | TGTGCCAGTAGTCCCCGACAGGGTGTAACGACGGGTGAGCAGTTCTTC
. | TRBJ2-7 | TRBV7-9 | TRBD2 | CASKSTSGAYEQYF | TGTGCCAGCAAATCGACTAGCGGGGCCTACGAGCAGTACTTC
few | TRBJ2-1 | TRBV28 | . | CASSLLGAGYNEQFF | TGTGCCAGCAGTTTATTGGGGGCTGGCTACAATGAGCAGTTCTTC
few | TRBJ1-3 | TRBV2 | . | CASSNGENSGNTIYF | TGTGCCAGCAGTAACGGAGAAAACTCTGGAAACACCATATATTTT
. | TRBJ2-5 | TRBV2 | . | CASSEERFQETQYF | TGTGCCAGCAGTGAAGAGCGGTTCCAAGAGACCCAGTACTTC
few | TRBJ2-5 | TRBV6-5 | TRBD2 | CASSTSGRTPQYF | TGTGCCAGCAGTACTAGCGGGAGGACTCCCCAGTACTTC
. | TRBJ2-2 | TRBV7-8 | . | CASSPRLGVESGELFF | TGTGCCAGCAGCCCCCGACTAGGGGTCGAATCCGGGGAGCTGTTTTTT
many | TRBJ2-1 | TRBV7-2 | . | CASSLDGPAYEQFF | TGTGCCAGCAGCTTAGACGGCCCTGCTTATGAGCAGTTCTTC
few | TRBJ1-2 | TRBV7-2 | TRBD1 | CASSRQGYYGYTF | TGTGCCAGCAGCAGACAGGGCTACTATGGCTACACCTTC
. | TRBJ2-3 | TRBV4-2 | TRBD1 | CASSRRQGTSTDTQYF | TGTGCCAGCAGCAGACGACAGGGTACTAGCACAGATACGCAGTATTTT
few | TRBJ2-5 | TRBV27 | . | CATRGGSQETQYF | TGTGCCACCAGGGGGGGGTCCCAAGAGACCCAGTACTTC
. | TRBJ2-7 | TRBV29-1 | . | CSVENLGGYEQYF | TGCAGCGTTGAGAATCTGGGAGGCTACGAGCAGTACTTC
many | TRBJ2-1 | TRBV15 | . | CATSRDEGSNEQFF | TGTGCCACCAGCAGAGATGAGGGTAGCAATGAGCAGTTCTTC
. | TRBJ2-7 | TRBV21-1 | . | CASSLRDLNYEQYF | TGTGCCAGCAGCCTCCGGGACCTAAACTACGAGCAGTACTTC
few | TRBJ2-7 | TRBV7-9 | TRBD1 | CASSRAGTVSYEQYF | TGTGCCAGCAGCAGAGCCGGGACAGTCTCCTACGAGCAGTACTTC
few | TRBJ1-1 | TRBV11-2 | . | CASSLVASSSGNTEAFF | TGTGCCAGCAGCTTAGTAGCGTCGTCATCAGGGAACACTGAAGCTTTCTTT
. | TRBJ2-3 | TRBV27 | TRBD2 | CASSLTSGTYTNTQYF | TGTGCCAGCAGTTTGACTAGCGGGACATACACGAATACGCAGTATTTT
. | TRBJ1-2 | TRBV7-2 | TRBD1 | CASSLVVGGAGGYTF | TGTGCCAGCAGCTTAGTTGTAGGGGGCGCGGGTGGCTACACCTTC
many | TRBJ2-2 | TRBV11-3 | . | CASSQTLAKNTGELFF | TGTGCCAGCAGCCAAACGCTAGCGAAGAACACCGGGGAGCTGTTTTTT
few | TRBJ2-1 | TRBV29-1 | . | CSVAVGSSYNEQFF | TGCAGCGTTGCGGTGGGGAGCTCCTACAATGAGCAGTTCTTC
. | TRBJ1-1 | TRBV9 | . | CASSAGSINTEAFF | TGTGCCAGCAGCGCCGGCAGTATTAACACTGAAGCTTTCTTT